Presented here are 21 T cell receptor beta chains from one specimen sequenced in a study of T cells in localized non-small cell lung cancer. Clones were sequenced by immunoSEQ multiplex PCR, and TCRdb holds only the in-frame ones, with some missing. In the table there are some 25,000 clones, about 92% of which are singletons. Material: peripheral blood, obtained before any cancer treatment. The receptors were sampled from a man between 40 and 75 years old with stage III squamous cell lung carcinoma.

The rearrangement links TRBV7-8 to TRBJ2-7; TRBD2 is a possible D gene (7 bases). CDR3 size: 16 residues. V lost 5 bases and J lost 7, with 24 bases in between. Germline CDR1 is SGHVS and CDR2 is FQNEAQ. Here the CDR3 reads CASSTLPGGWGREQYF. For the CDR3, the DNA is TGTGCCAGCAGCACCCTCCCGGGGGGCTGGGGGAGGGAGCAGTACTTC.

V is TRBV5-4 and J is TRBJ2-5; D uncertain. The CDR3 has 15 amino acids. Trimming took off 0 bases at V and 1 base at J, with 10 bases between the two ends. CDR1 is SGHNT, CDR2 YYREEE, per germline (reference sequence). The CDR3 is CASSLGWASQETQYF. CDR3 sequence (DNA): TGTGCCAGCAGCTTGGGCTGGGCCAGCCAAGAGACCCAGTACTTC.

CDR3 residues: CASSILISSHTDTQYF. CDR3 DNA sequence: TGTGCCAGCAGTATCCTGATTAGCAGCCACACAGATACGCAGTATTTT. The chain joins TRBV9 to TRBJ2-3; D unclear. Germline CDR1 is SGDLS and CDR2 is YYNGEE. V dropped 5 bases and J dropped 2 bases, with 18 bases sitting between them. This CDR3 is built from 16 residues.

The chain couples TRBV7-7 to TRBJ2-2, with 10 bases fitting TRBD2. This CDR3 spans 17 amino acids. Germline CDR1 and CDR2: SSHAT and FNYEAQ (reference sequence). The junction had 9 bases not matched to a gene; V was cut back by 4 bases and J by 4 bases. CDR3 DNA sequence: TGTGCCAGCAGCTCACCCTTGGCTAGCGGGGGCACCGGGGAGCTGTTTTTT. As protein: CASSSPLASGGTGELFF.

J is TRBJ2-3 and V is TRBV7-3; no reliable D call. The CDR3 extends over 14 amino acids. V lost 0 bases and J 0 bases, leaving 4 bases between the germline ends. The germline CDR1 and CDR2 sequences are SGHTA and FQGTGA. The CDR3 nucleotides are TGTGCCAGCAGCTTAACCCCTAGCACAGATACGCAGTATTTT. Translated, it gives CASSLTPSTDTQYF. Variable domain in full (rest from reference TRBV7-3 and TRBJ2-3): GAGVSQTPSNKVTEKGKYVELRCDPISGHTALYWYRQSLGQGPEFLIYFQGTGAADDSGLPNDRFFAVRPEGSVSTLKIQRTERGDSAVYLCASSLTPSTDTQYFGPGTRLTVL.

The chain uses TRBV27 and TRBJ2-5; D gene uncertain. The CDR3 totals 13 residues. Looked up from germline, CDR1 is MNHEY and CDR2 is SMNVEV (reference sequence). V lost 3 bases and J 4 bases, leaving 9 bases between the germline ends. The CDR3 coding sequence is TGTGCCAGCAGTTTTGGGGTCGGAGAGACCCAGTACTTC. This encodes CASSFGVGETQYF.

The chain is built from TRBV5-1 and TRBJ1-1; 9 bases match TRBD1. With 3 bases clipped from V and 1 base from J, the junction kept 1 base outside the gene matches. There are 14 residues in the CDR3. CDR1 SGHRS and CDR2 YFSETQ come from the germline V gene. DNA for the CDR3: TGCGCCAGCAGCTCGGACAGGGGGAACACTGAAGCTTTCTTT. Its protein is CASSSDRGNTEAFF.

This sequence joins TRBV5-1 and TRBJ1-1; D not resolved. V lost 2 bases and J lost 6, with 11 bases in between. CDR1 is SGHRS and CDR2 is YFSETQ in the germline V gene. CDR3 length equals 13 residues. The CDR3 reads CASSFVEAAEAFF. CDR3 bases: TGCGCCAGCAGCTTCGTGGAGGCGGCTGAAGCTTTCTTT.

This sequence joins TRBV5-1 and TRBJ1-2; 9 positions match TRBD1. CDR1 and CDR2 (germline): SGHRS, YFSETQ. J gave up 6 bases and V 3 bases, and 9 bases lay outside the gene matches. This CDR3 is 15 amino acids long. CDR3 region: CASSSTGGTFNGYTF. Written as DNA, the CDR3 is TGCGCCAGCAGCTCGACAGGGGGAACCTTCAATGGCTACACCTTC. Using reference TRBV5-1 and TRBJ1-2 for the parts outside the CDR3, the full variable domain is KAGVTQTPRYLIKTRGQQVTLSCSPISGHRSVSWYQQTPGQGLQFLFEYFSETQRNKGNFPGRFSGRQFSNSRSEMNVSTLELGDSALYLCASSSTGGTFNGYTFGSGTRLTVV.

The V call is TRBV2, the J call TRBJ2-1; a weak D match, TRBD2 (7 bases). Germline V gene sequence: CDR1 SNHLY, CDR2 FYNNEI. Trimming left V 11 bases short and J 0 bases short, with 26 bases between. This CDR3 contains 18 residues. This CDR3 is CARTLGAGEGGSYNEQFF. CDR3 nucleotides: TGTGCCCGCACTTTGGGGGCGGGAGAAGGGGGCTCCTACAATGAGCAGTTCTTC.

This chain connects TRBV7-2 to TRBJ2-5; 12 bases are a match to TRBD1. The CDR3 length is 17 residues. V dropped 0 bases and J dropped 5; count of bases not matched to a gene: 7. Germline CDR1 reads SGHTA; CDR2 reads FQGNSA. The DNA of the CDR3 is TGTGCCAGCAGCTTAGCGGGACAGGGGGCGCCCCCGGAGACCCAGTACTTC. As protein: CASSLAGQGAPPETQYF.

The genes are TRBV5-1 and TRBJ2-7; the match to TRBD1 covers 8 bases. V shed 4 bases, J shed 5 bases, and the junction held 11 bases outside the gene matches. CDR1 SGHRS and CDR2 YFSETQ come from the germline V gene. The CDR3 has 15 residues. CDR3 protein: CASSPRNGQGHEQYF. The CDR3 bases are TGCGCCAGCAGCCCCCGGAATGGACAGGGACACGAGCAGTACTTC.

The V gene is TRBV29-1, the J gene TRBJ2-3, with D possibly called TRBD1 or TRBD2 (6 bases each). CDR3 size: 16 residues. V gave up 2 bases and J gave up 0 bases, with 15 bases separating them. Germline V CDR1 and CDR2: SQVTM, ANQGSEA. The CDR3 nucleotides are TGCAGCGTTGAAAAAGGGGGGACCACTAGCACAGATACGCAGTATTTT. Amino acid sequence: CSVEKGGTTSTDTQYF.

The chain is built from TRBV18 and TRBJ2-2, with a possible D match to TRBD1 (5 bases). Germline V gene data show CDR1 as KGHSH and CDR2 as LQKENI. The CDR3 runs to 13 residues. V shed 6 bases and J shed 4 bases, with 9 bases lying between them. The CDR3 spells CASSSDSTGELFF. The CDR3, as DNA: TGTGCCAGCTCTTCAGACAGCACCGGGGAGCTGTTTTTT. The complete variable domain, with remaining parts taken from reference TRBV18 and TRBJ2-2, reads NAGVMQNPRHLVRRRGQEARLRCSPMKGHSHVYWYRQLPEEGLKFMVYLQKENIIDESGMPKERFSAEFPKEGPSILRIQQVVRGDSAAYFCASSSDSTGELFFGEGSRLTVL.

This chain's CDR3 is CASSPPQGHGGYGYTF. The CDR3, as DNA: TGTGCCAGCAGCCCCCCCCAGGGCCACGGGGGCTATGGCTACACCTTC. The chain carries TRBV6-6 and TRBJ1-2; tentatively, D is TRBD1 (5 bases). The CDR3 spans 16 residues. Germline CDR1 and CDR2: MNHNY and SVGAGI (reference sequence). Trimming took 6 bases from V and 4 from J, leaving 21 bases between them.

The chain recombines TRBV30 with TRBJ1-5, with a possible D match to TRBD1 (6 bases). V was trimmed by 1 base and J by 7 bases, leaving 11 bases between them. The CDR3 length is 13 residues. CDR1 GTSNPN and CDR2 SVGIG come from the germline V gene (reference sequence). CDR3 bases: TGTGCCTGGAGTGGGGGGGGCGGGCAGCCCCAGCATTTT. Translated, it gives CAWSGGGGQPQHF.

The CDR3: CASHSQGSYEQYF. CDR3 nucleotides: TGTGCCAGTCACTCACAGGGATCCTACGAGCAGTACTTC. The V and J genes are TRBV28 and TRBJ2-7, with a tentative D call TRBD1 (6 bases). In germline, CDR1 is MDHEN, CDR2 SYDVKM. This CDR3 region has 13 residues. V lost 9 bases to trimming and J lost 1 base, with 13 bases between them.

A few counts support this clone. V usage is TRBV10-3 and J usage is TRBJ2-7; D may match TRBD1 or TRBD2 (7 bases each). Germline loops: CDR1 ENHRY, CDR2 SYGVKD. The V gene lost 4 bases and the J gene lost 5 bases, with 21 bases spanning the gap. The CDR3 extends over 16 amino acids. In nucleotides, the CDR3 is TGTGCCATCAGTGCCAGGGGGGCGGGAGCCGCCAACGAGCAGTACTTC. Amino acid sequence: CAISARGAGAANEQYF.

The rearrangement links TRBV1 to TRBJ2-1. TRBV1 is a pseudogene. The CDR3 covers 17 residues. The CDR3 spells CTSSQDGEGLTYNEQFF. The CDR3 DNA sequence: TGCACCAGCAGCCAAGATGGAGAGGGGTTGACCTACAATGAGCAGTTCTTC.

The rearrangement links TRBV18 to TRBJ2-2; D uncertain. Germline assignment: CDR1 KGHSH and CDR2 LQKENI. This CDR3 region has 13 residues. V was pared by 3 bases and J by 7 bases, with 9 bases between. The CDR3 spells CASSPEGFGELFF. CDR3 nucleotides: TGTGCCAGCTCACCGGAAGGGTTCGGGGAGCTGTTTTTT.

The chain couples TRBV7-2 to TRBJ2-7, with D perhaps TRBD1 (6 bases). Germline CDR1 reads SGHTA; CDR2 reads FQGNSA. The CDR3 totals 14 residues. Trimming took 6 bases from V and 5 from J, leaving 17 bases between them. The CDR3 region has the DNA TGTGCCAGCAGTCCCACCGCCAGGGGACACGAGCAGTACTTC. Translated: CASSPTARGHEQYF.